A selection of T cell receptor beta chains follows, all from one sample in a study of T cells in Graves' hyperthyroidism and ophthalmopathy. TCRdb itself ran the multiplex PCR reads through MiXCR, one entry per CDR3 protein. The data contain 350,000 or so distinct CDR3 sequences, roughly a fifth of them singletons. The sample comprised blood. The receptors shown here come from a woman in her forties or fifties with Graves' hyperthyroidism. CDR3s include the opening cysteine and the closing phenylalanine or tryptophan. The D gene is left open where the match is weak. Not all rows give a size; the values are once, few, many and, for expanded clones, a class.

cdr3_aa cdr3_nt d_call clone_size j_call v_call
CASSPGTVSNQPQHF TGTGCCAGCAGTCCCGGGACAGTAAGCAATCAGCCCCAGCATTTT TRBD1 many TRBJ1-5 TRBV2
CASGGWTGGPHQYF TGTGCCAGCGGGGGATGGACAGGAGGACCGCACCAGTATTTT TRBD1 many TRBJ2-3 TRBV28
CASSPWVNQPQHF TGTGCCAGCAGTCCCTGGGTCAATCAGCCCCAGCATTTT - many TRBJ1-5 TRBV27
CASSKNEGGAGANVLTF TGTGCCAGCAGCAAAAATGAAGGGGGCGCTGGGGCCAACGTCCTGACTTTC TRBD1 - TRBJ2-6 TRBV7-3
CASDTEMNTEAFF TGTGCCAGCGATACAGAAATGAACACTGAAGCTTTCTTT - many TRBJ1-1 TRBV6-1
CASSYRLTDTQYF TGTGCCAGCAGCTATAGATTAACAGATACGCAGTATTTT - - TRBJ2-3 TRBV5-5
CASSLEPSGRGEQFF TGCGCCAGCAGCTTGGAACCTAGCGGCCGGGGTGAGCAGTTCTTC TRBD2 many TRBJ2-1 TRBV5-1
CASSQDPSQDGFNYGYTF TGCGCCAGCAGCCAAGATCCTTCCCAGGACGGATTTAACTATGGCTACACCTTC - - TRBJ1-2 TRBV4-1
CASSQVGRRAKNIQYF TGCGCCAGCAGCCAAGTCGGAAGGCGAGCCAAAAACATTCAGTACTTC - many TRBJ2-4 TRBV4-1
CASSLGGQKVGNTIYF TGTGCCAGCAGCTTAGGGGGACAGAAAGTTGGAAACACCATATATTTT TRBD1 few TRBJ1-3 TRBV13
CSVRLPYRTDTQYF TGCAGCGTTCGGTTGCCCTACCGCACAGATACGCAGTATTTT - - TRBJ2-3 TRBV29-1
CASSDEAAGQYF TGTGCCAGCAGTGATGAGGCCGCCGGTCAGTACTTC - many TRBJ2-4 TRBV2
CASSLGLGTLKNTEAFF TGTGCCAGCAGCTTAGGCCTGGGCACGCTAAAGAACACTGAAGCTTTCTTT - many TRBJ1-1 TRBV13
CASKTNRGQTETQYF TGTGCCAGCAAGACTAACAGGGGGCAGACGGAGACCCAGTACTTC TRBD1 many TRBJ2-5 TRBV28
CASSFETGGPRNEQFF TGCGCCAGCAGCTTTGAGACGGGGGGGCCACGGAATGAGCAGTTCTTC TRBD2 many TRBJ2-1 TRBV5-1
CSARDLGIGYNEQFF TGCAGTGCTAGAGATCTCGGGATAGGGTACAATGAGCAGTTCTTC - many TRBJ2-1 TRBV20-1
CASSEGSTQETQYF TGTGCCAGCAGTGAGGGGTCGACCCAAGAGACCCAGTACTTC - many TRBJ2-5 TRBV6-1
CASSLKQGTLSGANVLTF TGCGCCAGCAGCTTAAAACAGGGGACCCTCTCTGGGGCCAACGTCCTGACTTTC TRBD1 many TRBJ2-6 TRBV5-1
CASSRRGNTGELFF TGTGCCAGCAGCCGCAGGGGGAACACCGGGGAGCTGTTTTTT - many TRBJ2-2 TRBV11-2
CASRAFTRGEQYF TGTGCCAGCAGAGCGTTTACCCGGGGCGAGCAGTACTTC - many TRBJ2-7 TRBV6-1
CASSQDRPGGNTIYF TGTGCCAGCAGCCAAGATCGCCCAGGAGGAAACACCATATATTTT - few TRBJ1-3 TRBV3-1
CASSQARRGSPLHF TGTGCCAGCAGCCAAGCTCGCAGAGGCTCACCCCTCCACTTT - few TRBJ1-6 TRBV3-1
CASSLWGGNQPQHF TGTGCCAGCAGTTTATGGGGGGGGAATCAGCCCCAGCATTTT - many TRBJ1-5 TRBV27
CASSQATGLTTYEQYF TGTGCCAGCAGCCAAGCCACGGGACTAACAACCTACGAGCAGTACTTC TRBD2 many TRBJ2-7 TRBV4-2
CASSLGLAGHEQFF TGTGCCAGCAGCTTGGGACTAGCGGGACATGAGCAGTTCTTC TRBD2 many TRBJ2-1 TRBV11-3
CASRLVDRAPYEQYF TGTGCCAGCCGTTTAGTGGACAGGGCTCCCTACGAGCAGTACTTC TRBD1 - TRBJ2-7 TRBV28
CASSQDPDQPQHF TGTGCCAGCTCCCAAGATCCCGATCAGCCCCAGCATTTT - many TRBJ1-5 TRBV6-1
CASSLYTSGSTYNEQFF TGTGCCAGCAGTTTATATACTAGCGGGAGTACCTACAATGAGCAGTTCTTC TRBD2 many TRBJ2-1 TRBV28
CSSRRQQGNYGYTF TGTTCCAGCAGGCGACAACAGGGGAACTATGGCTACACCTTC TRBD1 - TRBJ1-2 TRBV27
CATSRDLGPADYEQYF TGTGCCACCAGCAGAGACTTGGGACCGGCCGACTACGAGCAGTACTTC - many TRBJ2-7 TRBV15
CASKDRGLYYGYTF TGTGCCAGCAAGGACAGGGGGCTTTACTATGGCTACACCTTC TRBD1 many TRBJ1-2 TRBV2
CSARSWTSGGVDYNEQFF TGCAGTGCTAGATCCTGGACTAGCGGGGGCGTCGATTACAATGAGCAGTTCTTC TRBD2 - TRBJ2-1 TRBV20-1
CSARVGRADEKLFF TGCAGTGCTAGAGTGGGGAGGGCCGATGAAAAACTGTTTTTT - many TRBJ1-4 TRBV20-1
CASSFGDEQYF TGTGCCAGTTCGTTTGGCGACGAGCAGTACTTC - many TRBJ2-7 TRBV18
CAWNRQGAAEQYF TGTGCCTGGAACCGACAGGGGGCGGCCGAGCAGTACTTC TRBD1 many TRBJ2-7 TRBV30
CSARSGEGVETQYF TGCAGTGCTAGATCCGGGGAGGGAGTGGAGACCCAGTACTTC TRBD2 few TRBJ2-5 TRBV20-1
CASRLSKANYEQYF TGTGCCAGCAGGCTATCTAAAGCGAACTACGAGCAGTACTTC - many TRBJ2-7 TRBV28
CASTGTGVGAEAFF TGTGCCAGCACCGGGACAGGGGTTGGGGCTGAAGCTTTCTTT TRBD1 many TRBJ1-1 TRBV2
CACRADLNTEAFF TGTGCCTGCAGGGCTGACTTGAACACTGAAGCTTTCTTT - many TRBJ1-1 TRBV2
CASSQDLGGETQYF TGTGCCAGCAGCCAAGATTTGGGGGGGGAGACCCAGTACTTC TRBD2 many TRBJ2-5 TRBV3-1
CSVGETGPEAFF TGCAGCGTTGGTGAGACAGGGCCTGAAGCTTTCTTT TRBD1 - TRBJ1-1 TRBV29-1
CASRLGGRQPQHF TGTGCCAGCAGACTAGGGGGCAGGCAGCCCCAGCATTTT TRBD1 - TRBJ1-5 TRBV12-3/TRBV12-4
CASRAQGKPSTDTQYF TGTGCCAGCAGGGCACAGGGGAAACCTAGCACAGATACGCAGTATTTT TRBD1 - TRBJ2-3 TRBV2
CASSLKLTGELFF TGTGCCAGCAGCTTAAAGCTCACCGGGGAGCTGTTTTTT - many TRBJ2-2 TRBV11-3
CASSRSGYGYTF TGTGCCAGCAGCCGATCCGGCTATGGCTACACCTTC - - TRBJ1-2 TRBV3-1
CATGGQHSPLHF TGTGCCACCGGGGGACAGCACTCACCCCTCCACTTT TRBD1 many TRBJ1-6 TRBV28
CSGRDRGSYNEQFF TGCAGCGGCCGGGACAGGGGGTCCTACAATGAGCAGTTCTTC TRBD1 few TRBJ2-1 TRBV29-1
CASSLGAIGYNEQFF TGTGCTAGCAGCTTAGGGGCGATCGGATACAATGAGCAGTTCTTC - - TRBJ2-1 TRBV7-7
CASSLLAGEAYEQYF TGTGCCAGCAGTTTACTAGCGGGGGAGGCCTACGAGCAGTACTTC TRBD2 few TRBJ2-7 TRBV7-3
CASSRTENYEQYF TGTGCCAGCAGTCGTACAGAAAACTACGAGCAGTACTTC - - TRBJ2-7 TRBV6-2/TRBV6-3
CASRPTRGQNTEAFF TGCGCCAGCCGACCGACCCGGGGACAGAACACTGAAGCTTTCTTT - few TRBJ1-1 TRBV4-1
CASRMAGSYGYTF TGTGCCAGCAGGATGGCAGGCAGCTATGGCTACACCTTC - - TRBJ1-2 TRBV6-1
CASSSRPGYEQYF TGTGCCAGCAGCTCACGCCCGGGTTACGAGCAGTACTTC - many TRBJ2-7 TRBV7-9
CASSETGTNYGYTF TGCGCCAGCAGCGAGACAGGAACGAACTATGGCTACACCTTC - many TRBJ1-2 TRBV5-1
CSASKSASSNTIYF TGCAGTGCTTCCAAGTCGGCATCGAGTAACACCATATATTTT - many TRBJ1-3 TRBV20-1
CASTATGGSEQYF TGTGCCAGCACCGCGACAGGGGGGAGCGAGCAGTACTTC TRBD1 many TRBJ2-7 TRBV7-6
CASSQTEAYGYTF TGTGCCAGCTCGCAAACAGAGGCGTATGGCTACACCTTC - - TRBJ1-2 TRBV18
CASTRTSGTEAFF TGTGCCAGCACGAGGACATCCGGCACTGAAGCTTTCTTT - - TRBJ1-1 TRBV25-1
CASTPSAIPYNEQFF TGTGCCAGTACCCCAAGCGCGATACCTTACAATGAGCAGTTCTTC - many TRBJ2-1 TRBV19